This T cell receptor beta chain is from a study of blood T cell repertoires in COVID-19. As for this clone: The germline gene is not matched at one end of the junction; a read error may be the cause.

Original analysis: Estimation of nucleated cell counts relied on the amplification of reference gene primers. TCRdb keeps only in-frame clones here, not all; method: immunoSEQ multiplex PCR. The V and J calls and clone size are taken from that table; D and trimming were inferred from the DNA. In the table there are about 27,000 clones, roughly 80% of which are singletons. Germline V gene data show CDR1 as SSHAT and CDR2 as FNYEAQ (reference sequence). This CDR3 region has 15 residues. The sample consisted of peripheral blood. This chain connects TRBV7-7 to TRBJ2-5, with D perhaps matching TRBD2 (6 bases). The receptor comes from a man between 65 and 80 years old with active COVID-19. For the CDR3, the DNA is TGTGCTAGCAGCTTATCCGCGGGGAACCCCGAGACCCAGTACTTC. Encoded protein: CASSLSAGNPETQYF.